A selection of T cell receptor beta chains follows, all from one sample in a study of Tregs in tolerant kidney transplant recipients. The method was immunoSEQ multiplex PCR; TCRdb's version includes in-frame clones alone and lacks a portion of them. The repertoire holds approximately 67,000 clones, with approximately 92% as singletons. The starting material was CD8+ T cells from blood, obtained before the transplant. Source of these receptors: a human donor who received a combined kidney and bone marrow transplant. The CDR3 runs from the conserved cysteine through the conserved F or W. The order of the fields is D gene, J gene, V gene, clone size, CDR3 DNA, CDR3 protein. D genes are given only for firm matches. Size is omitted from some rows. Given values are once, few, many or a class for expanded clones.

d_call: .
j_call: TRBJ1-1
v_call: TRBV6-1
clone_size: .
cdr3_nt: TGTGCCAGCAGTGAATCAGGGAACACTGAAGCTTTCTTT
cdr3_aa: CASSESGNTEAFF

d_call: .
j_call: TRBJ2-7
v_call: TRBV30
clone_size: .
cdr3_nt: TGTGCCTGGAGTGTGGGTAGCGCCAACGAGCAGTACTTC
cdr3_aa: CAWSVGSANEQYF

d_call: TRBD1
j_call: TRBJ2-2
v_call: TRBV19
clone_size: .
cdr3_nt: TGTGCCAGTAGTTTCCTAAGGGGGACAGAGAACACCGGGGAGCTGTTTTTT
cdr3_aa: CASSFLRGTENTGELFF

d_call: .
j_call: TRBJ2-7
v_call: TRBV29-1
clone_size: .
cdr3_nt: TGCAGCGTACTAGGGGGTACCTACGAGCAGTACTTC
cdr3_aa: CSVLGGTYEQYF

d_call: .
j_call: TRBJ2-1
v_call: TRBV29-1
clone_size: .
cdr3_nt: TGCAGCGTTGTGGGGAGCTCCTATAATGAGCAGTTCTTC
cdr3_aa: CSVVGSSYNEQFF

d_call: .
j_call: TRBJ2-7
v_call: TRBV7-2
clone_size: .
cdr3_nt: TGTGCCAGCAGCCCACTACAGGGAGTCCCCTACGAGCAGTACTTC
cdr3_aa: CASSPLQGVPYEQYF

d_call: TRBD1
j_call: TRBJ1-2
v_call: TRBV19
clone_size: .
cdr3_nt: TGTGCCAGTAGTATATCCAGGACAGGGCGCCTGAACTATGGCTACACCTTC
cdr3_aa: CASSISRTGRLNYGYTF

d_call: TRBD1
j_call: TRBJ1-6
v_call: TRBV6-1
clone_size: .
cdr3_nt: TGTGCCAGCAGTGCCGGGACAGAAAATTCCCCCCTCCACTTT
cdr3_aa: CASSAGTENSPLHF

d_call: TRBD1
j_call: TRBJ1-2
v_call: TRBV2
clone_size: few
cdr3_nt: TGTGCCAGCAGTCCCGGGACAGGGAATAGGGGCTATGGCTACACCTTC
cdr3_aa: CASSPGTGNRGYGYTF

d_call: .
j_call: TRBJ2-1
v_call: TRBV11-1
clone_size: .
cdr3_nt: TGTGCCAGCAGAGATAACAGGGGGACTAACAATGAGCAGTTCTTC
cdr3_aa: CASRDNRGTNNEQFF

d_call: TRBD2
j_call: TRBJ2-1
v_call: TRBV4-2
clone_size: .
cdr3_nt: TGTGCCAGCAGCCAAGGGACTAGCGGGAGGAATGAGCAGTTCTTC
cdr3_aa: CASSQGTSGRNEQFF

d_call: TRBD1
j_call: TRBJ1-6
v_call: TRBV4-3
clone_size: .
cdr3_nt: TGCGCCAGCAGCCAAGATTTGGGACAGATGAGCTCCTATAATTCACCCCTCCACTTT
cdr3_aa: CASSQDLGQMSSYNSPLHF

d_call: .
j_call: TRBJ1-1
v_call: TRBV9
clone_size: .
cdr3_nt: TGTGCCAGCAGCGTAGGTGGGGCGAACACTGAAGCTTTCTTT
cdr3_aa: CASSVGGANTEAFF

d_call: .
j_call: TRBJ2-1
v_call: TRBV30
clone_size: .
cdr3_nt: TGTGCCTGGAGTGTTACGGGTGAGCAGTTCTTC
cdr3_aa: CAWSVTGEQFF

d_call: .
j_call: TRBJ2-7
v_call: TRBV27
clone_size: few
cdr3_nt: TGTGCCAGCAGTTCCTCAGGCCTCTACGAGCAGTACTTC
cdr3_aa: CASSSSGLYEQYF

d_call: .
j_call: TRBJ2-2
v_call: TRBV4-3
clone_size: once
cdr3_nt: TGCGCCAGCAGCCAAGATTGGAGAAACACCGGGGAGCTGTTTTTT
cdr3_aa: CASSQDWRNTGELFF

d_call: TRBD2
j_call: TRBJ2-5
v_call: TRBV13
clone_size: .
cdr3_nt: TGTGCCAGCAGCCCAACTAGCGGGAGGGAGACCCAGTACTTC
cdr3_aa: CASSPTSGRETQYF

d_call: TRBD1
j_call: TRBJ2-7
v_call: TRBV29-1
clone_size: .
cdr3_nt: TGCAGCGTGCCACCCAGGGGGACCTACGAGCAGTACTTC
cdr3_aa: CSVPPRGTYEQYF

d_call: TRBD2
j_call: TRBJ2-7
v_call: TRBV27
clone_size: .
cdr3_nt: TGTGCCAGCAGTTTTCAACTAGCGGGACTCTACGAGCAGTACTTC
cdr3_aa: CASSFQLAGLYEQYF

d_call: TRBD1
j_call: TRBJ1-5
v_call: TRBV19
clone_size: .
cdr3_nt: TGTGCCAGTAGTATATCCTCCAGGGGGCGGCTTAGCAATCAGCCCCAGCATTTT
cdr3_aa: CASSISSRGRLSNQPQHF

d_call: TRBD1
j_call: TRBJ2-7
v_call: TRBV20-1
clone_size: .
cdr3_nt: TGCAGTGCTCAGGACAGGTACGAGCAGTACTTC
cdr3_aa: CSAQDRYEQYF

d_call: TRBD1
j_call: TRBJ1-3
v_call: TRBV2
clone_size: .
cdr3_nt: TGTGCCAGCAGCCCGGGACAGGGACTAAACACCATATATTTT
cdr3_aa: CASSPGQGLNTIYF

d_call: TRBD1
j_call: TRBJ2-3
v_call: TRBV27
clone_size: .
cdr3_nt: TGTGCCAGCAGTTCGGGGACAGCTCCCACAGATACGCAGTATTTT
cdr3_aa: CASSSGTAPTDTQYF

d_call: TRBD2
j_call: TRBJ2-5
v_call: TRBV19
clone_size: .
cdr3_nt: TGTGCCAGTAGTTCTAGCGGGTACCAAGAGACCCAGTACTTC
cdr3_aa: CASSSSGYQETQYF

d_call: TRBD1
j_call: TRBJ2-7
v_call: TRBV19
clone_size: .
cdr3_nt: TGTGCCAGTAGTACTTGGACAGGGGGCATCACCTACGAGCAGTACTTC
cdr3_aa: CASSTWTGGITYEQYF

d_call: .
j_call: TRBJ2-7
v_call: TRBV13
clone_size: .
cdr3_nt: TGTGCCAGCAGCTTATTACTCAGGGCCCACGAGCAGTACTTC
cdr3_aa: CASSLLLRAHEQYF

d_call: TRBD2
j_call: TRBJ2-1
v_call: TRBV19
clone_size: few
cdr3_nt: TGTGCCAGTAGTATAACTAGCGGGGGAAATGAGCAGTTCTTC
cdr3_aa: CASSITSGGNEQFF

d_call: TRBD1
j_call: TRBJ1-4
v_call: TRBV4-3
clone_size: .
cdr3_nt: TGCGCCAGCAGCCAGGGGACAGGGGGGCTCAGTGCGAAACTGTTTTTT
cdr3_aa: CASSQGTGGLSAKLFF

d_call: .
j_call: TRBJ2-1
v_call: TRBV27
clone_size: .
cdr3_nt: TGTGCCAGCAGTCCCCAGGTGGGCTCCTACAATGAGCAGTTCTTC
cdr3_aa: CASSPQVGSYNEQFF

d_call: TRBD2
j_call: TRBJ2-1
v_call: TRBV9
clone_size: .
cdr3_nt: TGTGCCAGCAGCGTAACTAGCGAATCCTACAATGAGCAGTTCTTC
cdr3_aa: CASSVTSESYNEQFF

d_call: .
j_call: TRBJ2-7
v_call: TRBV5-1
clone_size: .
cdr3_nt: TGCGCCAGCAGCTCAAACACCCCCGGGAACATGGTCTACGAGCAGTACTTC
cdr3_aa: CASSSNTPGNMVYEQYF

d_call: .
j_call: TRBJ1-1
v_call: TRBV14
clone_size: .
cdr3_nt: TGTGCCAGCAGCCAAGGTTATGAGTCCGTTTTCACTGAAGCTTTCTTT
cdr3_aa: CASSQGYESVFTEAFF

d_call: TRBD1
j_call: TRBJ2-7
v_call: TRBV6-5
clone_size: .
cdr3_nt: TGTGCCAGCAGTTACTCGAGAGGCAGGGGGATGGACGAGCAGTACTTC
cdr3_aa: CASSYSRGRGMDEQYF

d_call: .
j_call: TRBJ1-2
v_call: TRBV13
clone_size: .
cdr3_nt: TGTGCCAGCAGCACCCAGGGACTGTCACCCCCTGGGGGCTACACCTTC
cdr3_aa: CASSTQGLSPPGGYTF

d_call: .
j_call: TRBJ2-2
v_call: TRBV2
clone_size: .
cdr3_nt: TGTGCCAGCAGTGAGAGGTGGAATCCAACCGGGGAGCTGTTTTTT
cdr3_aa: CASSERWNPTGELFF

d_call: TRBD2
j_call: TRBJ2-1
v_call: TRBV9
clone_size: .
cdr3_nt: TGTGCCAGCAGCGGCTCACTAGCGGGGCTGACGTACAATGAGCAGTTCTTC
cdr3_aa: CASSGSLAGLTYNEQFF

d_call: TRBD1
j_call: TRBJ2-7
v_call: TRBV2
clone_size: .
cdr3_nt: TGTGCCGGAGTTGACAGGGGGAGACCCTACGAGCAGTACTTC
cdr3_aa: CAGVDRGRPYEQYF

d_call: .
j_call: TRBJ2-1
v_call: TRBV4-1
clone_size: .
cdr3_nt: TGCGCCAGCAGCCTGATCATGGGCAGTGGAAGGTATGAGCAGTTCTTC
cdr3_aa: CASSLIMGSGRYEQFF

d_call: TRBD1
j_call: TRBJ1-2
v_call: TRBV27
clone_size: .
cdr3_nt: TGTGCCAGCAGTTTAACTTCAACTGACAGGGACTATGGCTACACCTTC
cdr3_aa: CASSLTSTDRDYGYTF

d_call: .
j_call: TRBJ1-1
v_call: TRBV28
clone_size: .
cdr3_nt: TGTGCCAGCATTTCCGCCGGGGGGAACACTGAAGCTTTCTTT
cdr3_aa: CASISAGGNTEAFF

d_call: TRBD1
j_call: TRBJ2-2
v_call: TRBV15
clone_size: .
cdr3_nt: TGTGCCACCAGCAGTGACAGGGGGCACACCGGGGAGCTGTTTTTT
cdr3_aa: CATSSDRGHTGELFF

d_call: TRBD1
j_call: TRBJ1-4
v_call: TRBV14
clone_size: few
cdr3_nt: TGTGCCAGCAGCCAGGGTCTGTTGGGACAGCAAACTAATGAAAAACTGTTTTTT
cdr3_aa: CASSQGLLGQQTNEKLFF

d_call: .
j_call: TRBJ2-1
v_call: TRBV5-6
clone_size: once
cdr3_nt: TGTGCCAGCAGCGACGGGAGCAATGAGCAGTTCTTC
cdr3_aa: CASSDGSNEQFF

d_call: .
j_call: TRBJ2-7
v_call: TRBV2
clone_size: .
cdr3_nt: TGTGCCAGCAGTGAAGCGCAGGTGAAGGTCTGCGAGCAGTACTTC
cdr3_aa: CASSEAQVKVCEQYF

d_call: TRBD2
j_call: TRBJ2-3
v_call: TRBV14
clone_size: .
cdr3_nt: TGTGCCAGCAGCCAAGACCCTCGAATAGCGGGAGGCACAGATACGCAGTATTTT
cdr3_aa: CASSQDPRIAGGTDTQYF

d_call: TRBD2
j_call: TRBJ2-1
v_call: TRBV19
clone_size: .
cdr3_nt: TGTGCCAGTAGTATGCTCGCGGGAGGGTTAAATGAGCAGTTCTTC
cdr3_aa: CASSMLAGGLNEQFF

d_call: TRBD2
j_call: TRBJ2-1
v_call: TRBV9
clone_size: .
cdr3_nt: TGTGCCAGCAGCCTGACTAGCGGCCCCTACAATGAGCAGTTCTTC
cdr3_aa: CASSLTSGPYNEQFF

d_call: .
j_call: TRBJ1-1
v_call: TRBV15
clone_size: .
cdr3_nt: TGTGCCACCAGCAGAGGGGTGGGGGGGACTGAAGCTTTCTTT
cdr3_aa: CATSRGVGGTEAFF

d_call: TRBD1
j_call: TRBJ2-7
v_call: TRBV27
clone_size: .
cdr3_nt: TGTGCCAGCAGCCCTTCCGCCGGGACAGAAACCTACGAGCAGTACTTC
cdr3_aa: CASSPSAGTETYEQYF

d_call: TRBD2
j_call: TRBJ2-5
v_call: TRBV7-2
clone_size: .
cdr3_nt: TGTGCCAGCAGCCGAGGGCGGGGGGGAGAGACCCAGTACTTC
cdr3_aa: CASSRGRGGETQYF

d_call: .
j_call: TRBJ1-2
v_call: TRBV18
clone_size: .
cdr3_nt: TGTGCCAGCTCACCACGGGCAGGGCAAGGCTACACCTTC
cdr3_aa: CASSPRAGQGYTF

d_call: TRBD1
j_call: TRBJ2-3
v_call: TRBV6-1
clone_size: .
cdr3_nt: TGTGCCAGCAGTGCCCGGACAGGGTTCGGGGCAGATACGCAGTATTTT
cdr3_aa: CASSARTGFGADTQYF

d_call: .
j_call: TRBJ1-1
v_call: TRBV7-2
clone_size: .
cdr3_nt: TGTGCCAGCAGCTTAGCGTGGGAAAGGGAGTATACTGAAGCTTTCTTT
cdr3_aa: CASSLAWEREYTEAFF

d_call: TRBD2
j_call: TRBJ2-1
v_call: TRBV30
clone_size: .
cdr3_nt: TGTGCCTGGAGTGTCGGTACTAGCGGGAGCAATGAGCAGTTCTTC
cdr3_aa: CAWSVGTSGSNEQFF

d_call: .
j_call: TRBJ1-1
v_call: TRBV5-8
clone_size: .
cdr3_nt: TGTGCCAGCAGCCTCCGGGATCGAGGACCTGAAGCTTTCTTT
cdr3_aa: CASSLRDRGPEAFF

d_call: .
j_call: TRBJ1-2
v_call: TRBV4-2
clone_size: .
cdr3_nt: TGTGCCAGCAGCCAAGATGGTAGCGCAATCTATGGCTACACCTTC
cdr3_aa: CASSQDGSAIYGYTF